This TCR beta chain emerged from a study of blood T cell repertoires in COVID-19. Looking at the study overall: From the United States, Italy and Spain came samples of acute and convalescent COVID-19. PBMCs, B-cell-depleted T cells, or T cells were the source of the cDNA or gDNA that made up the material.

Methods used by the authors: Amplification of reference gene primers was used by the study to estimate nucleated cell counts. The table came from immunoSEQ multiplex PCR; TCRdb's copy has only in-frame clones and leaves some out. D and trimming were read from the DNA, whereas the V and J calls and clone size are those reported in that table. In the table there are 130,000 to 150,000 clones, roughly 76% of which are singletons. Looked up from germline, CDR1 is SGHAT and CDR2 is FQNNGV. This CDR3 region has 16 residues. Unmatched junction bases numbered 10, after V lost 6 bases and J lost 1 base. The sequencing input was peripheral blood. The source is a human donor with acute or convalescent COVID-19. The donor label of this sample is uncertain. The chain is built from TRBV11-2 and TRBJ1-2, with 8 nucleotides matching TRBD1. The CDR3 region has the DNA TGTGCCAGCAGTGACTCGACAGGGGCTATTAACTATGGCTACACCTTC. Encoded protein: CASSDSTGAINYGYTF.